These 21 T cell receptor beta chains were sequenced from one sample in a study of blood T cells in healthy people across ages (dated by TCRdb to about 2015). The method was 5' RACE. These reads were obtained on an Illumina HiSeq 2500. The second PCR ran for about 6 to 12 cycles and used a J-beta primer mix along with a sample-barcoded 5' primer. The public reads were reanalyzed by TCRdb: fastp trimming at Q25, MiXCR alignment, in-frame beta chains only. One record per CDR3 amino acid sequence lists the most common genes and DNA. This sample holds about 800,000 distinct CDR3 sequences; 55% to 75% were observed only once. Around 22% of the sample rests with the top ten. Sequencing used blood. These receptor sequences come from a man in his thirties or forties in good health.

This chain links TRBV7-9 with TRBJ2-5; D may match TRBD1 or TRBD2 (5 bases each). The J call is in doubt because the DNA end fits TRBJ2-7 better. Germline V gene sequence: CDR1 SEHNR, CDR2 FQNEAQ (reference sequence). The CDR3 sequence is 14 residues long. CDR3 loop: CASSESGPSAEQYF. CDR3 DNA: TGTGCCAGCAGCGAATCGGGACCCTCCGCCGAGCAGTACTTC.

Written as DNA, the CDR3 is TGCGCCAGCAGTGCCCAAGGGACTAGCGGGAATGAGCAGTACTTC. Translated, it gives CASSAQGTSGNEQYF. V gene TRBV10-1 combines with J gene TRBJ2-5; 13 bases match TRBD2. Germline CDR1 reads WNHNN; CDR2 reads SYGVQD (reference sequence). This CDR3 has 15 amino acids. V gave up 4 bases and J gave up 11 bases; unmatched junction bases: 10.

V usage is TRBV6-5 and J usage is TRBJ2-4; unclear D gene. The tail of the sequence fits TRBJ2-5 better, so the J call may be wrong. The CDR3 is 14 residues long. CDR1 and CDR2 (germline): MNHEY, SVGAGI. This chain's CDR3 is CASKTSEAQETQYF. As DNA, the CDR3 is TGTGCCAGCAAGACCAGCGAAGCCCAAGAGACCCAGTACTTC.

About this clonotype itself: Germline is not matched at one junction end, which may reflect a read error. The chain combines TRBV12-3 or TRBV12-4 with TRBJ2-2, with TRBD2 matching over 7 bases. This CDR3 has 16 residues. CDR3 bases: TGTGCCGGCAGTTTATTCCCTAGCGGAAACACCGGGGAGCTGTTTTTT. Translation gives CAGSLFPSGNTGELFF.

The rearrangement joins TRBV5-1 to TRBJ2-5; D is undetermined. V shed 0 bases and J shed 5 bases, with 8 bases lying between them. The CDR3 runs 13 residues. Germline CDR1 is SGHRS and CDR2 is YFSETQ. Here the CDR3 reads CASSLALKETQYF. CDR3 in DNA: TGCGCCAGCAGCTTGGCCCTAAAGGAGACCCAGTACTTC.

This clonotype appeared a few times. The chain recombines TRBV5-1 with TRBJ2-7, with 8 bases that match TRBD2. V lost 3 bases to trimming and J lost 2 bases; unmatched junction nucleotides: 7. Germline V gene sequence: CDR1 SGHRS, CDR2 YFSETQ. The CDR3 totals 15 residues. The CDR3 bases are TGCGCCAGCAGCTCCGGCGGGGGGTACCCCTACGAGCAGTACTTC. This sequence encodes CASSSGGGYPYEQYF.

The rearrangement links TRBV18 to TRBJ2-5; the D gene could be TRBD1 or TRBD2 (5 bases each). The CDR3 consists of 15 residues. Germline V gene sequence: CDR1 KGHSH, CDR2 LQKENI. The V end lost 4 bases, the J end lost 2 bases, and 14 bases lay between the germline ends. CDR3 DNA: TGTGCCAGCTCACTTACCGGGACCAGACAAGAGACCCAGTACTTC. This codes for CASSLTGTRQETQYF. The entire variable domain, with the rest obtained from reference TRBV18 and TRBJ2-5, is as follows: NAGVMQNPRHLVRRRGQEARLRCSPMKGHSHVYWYRQLPEEGLKFMVYLQKENIIDESGMPKERFSAEFPKEGPSILRIQQVVRGDSAAYFCASSLTGTRQETQYFGPGTRLLVL.

This clonotype appeared many times. The chain joins TRBV20-1 to TRBJ2-6; D is ambiguous. Germline V gene lookup returns CDR1 DFQATT and CDR2 SNEGSKA (reference sequence). The length of the CDR3 is 14 residues. The V end lost 6 bases, the J end lost 2 bases, and 11 bases lay between the germline ends. The CDR3 loop reads CSADGVAGANVLTF. The CDR3 DNA reads as TGCAGTGCAGATGGGGTAGCTGGGGCCAACGTCCTGACTTTC.

About this clonotype: Compared with germline, one end of the junction differs, possibly owing to a read error. This chain links TRBV12-3 or TRBV12-4 with TRBJ2-3; a possible D gene is TRBD2 (6 bases). The CDR3 extends over 15 amino acids. The CDR3 loop is CASSQAGLRTDTEYF. The CDR3 bases are TGTGCCAGCAGCCAGGCGGGACTGCGCACAGATACGGAGTATTTT.

This clonotype was observed a few times. This rearrangement joins TRBV7-2 to TRBJ2-7; D not certain. The germline CDR1 and CDR2 sequences are SGHTA and FQGNSA. The V gene lost 7 bases and the J gene lost 1 base, with 20 bases spanning the gap. The CDR3 is made up of 16 amino acids. The DNA of the CDR3 is TGTGCCAGCACTCCCGGCAAGGGCCATGGGTCCTACGAGCAGTACTTC. Amino acid sequence: CASTPGKGHGSYEQYF.

The V gene is TRBV5-1, the J gene TRBJ1-6, with a weak D call TRBD1 (5 bases). Trimming shortened V by 0 bases and J by 8 bases, and 9 bases separated the two germline ends. The CDR3 contains 14 residues. Germline values: CDR1 SGHRS, CDR2 YFSETQ. This CDR3 is CASSLGMGHSPLHF. The CDR3 nucleotides are TGCGCCAGCAGCTTGGGGATGGGGCATTCACCCCTCCACTTT.

The chain uses TRBV7-9 and TRBJ1-1, with D maybe TRBD1 (6 bases). CDR1 is SEHNR and CDR2 is FQNEAQ in the germline V gene (reference sequence). Trimming took 5 bases from V and 1 from J, leaving 17 bases between them. CDR3 length: 16 residues. CDR3 loop: CASSPIPDSRNTEAFF. CDR3 nucleotide sequence: TGTGCCAGCAGCCCCATCCCGGACAGCCGGAACACTGAAGCTTTCTTT. The whole variable domain, remainder taken from reference TRBV7-9 and TRBJ1-1, is DTGVSQNPRHKITKRGQNVTFRCDPISEHNRLYWYRQTLGQGPEFLTYFQNEAQLEKSRLLSDRFSAERPKGSFSTLEIQRTEQGDSAMYLCASSPIPDSRNTEAFFGQGTRLTVV.

A few counts support this clonotype. The J gene is TRBJ2-4, the V gene TRBV20-1; 9 bases are a match to TRBD2. TRBJ2-5 explains the end of the DNA better; the J call may be wrong. The CDR3 covers 15 residues. Germline lookup yields CDR1 DFQATT and CDR2 SNEGSKA (reference sequence). CDR3 nucleotides: TGCAGTGCTACCCCGCGCGGGGGGGTTCTTGAGACCCAGTACTTC. Its translation is CSATPRGGVLETQYF.

The rearrangement uses TRBV9 and TRBJ2-7, with 7 nucleotides matching TRBD1. The V segment lost 0 bases and the J segment 6 bases; nucleotides outside the gene matches: 12. CDR1 and CDR2 from the germline V gene are SGDLS and YYNGEE. The CDR3 sequence is 16 residues long. The DNA for the CDR3 is TGTGCCAGCAGCGTAGGTCCCGAGGGGGCCCAGGGCGAGCAGTACTTC. This translates into CASSVGPEGAQGEQYF.

This sequence joins TRBV29-1 and TRBJ2-1, with a possible D match to TRBD2 (7 bases). The germline V gene encodes CDR1 SQVTM and CDR2 ANQGSEA. Trimming left V 3 bases short and J 4 bases short, with 19 bases between. There are 16 residues in the CDR3. The CDR3 loop reads CSVEGFGGGGYNEQFF. In DNA form, the CDR3 reads TGCAGCGTTGAGGGGTTCGGGGGAGGGGGTTACAATGAGCAGTTCTTC.

This clonotype was observed many times. The rearrangement uses TRBV20-1 and TRBJ2-5, with D hard to call. The CDR3 totals 13 residues. Germline V gene data show CDR1 as DFQATT and CDR2 as SNEGSKA (reference sequence). V was clipped by 4 bases and J by 0 bases, with 9 bases between them. CDR3 loop: CSAKDTYQETQYF. CDR3 coding DNA: TGCAGTGCTAAAGACACGTACCAAGAGACCCAGTACTTC.

The chain links TRBV18 to TRBJ2-2; D call uncertain. V dropped 5 bases and J dropped 4 bases, with 8 bases sitting between them. Germline V CDR1 and CDR2: KGHSH, LQKENI. This CDR3 is 13 amino acids long. The CDR3 DNA sequence: TGTGCCAGCTCATCATCATCCACCGGGGAGCTGTTTTTT. It yields the protein CASSSSSTGELFF.

In DNA form, the CDR3 reads TGCAGCGTAACCCGACTAGCGGAGTACCAAGAGACCCAGTACTTC. Its translation: CSVTRLAEYQETQYF. This chain uses TRBV29-1 with TRBJ2-5, with TRBD2 matching 9 bases. Germline CDR1 reads SQVTM; CDR2 reads ANQGSEA. V was clipped by 6 bases and J by 0 bases; unmatched bases: 8. This CDR3 is built from 15 residues.

The CDR3 DNA sequence: TGCAGTGCTAGACCGGGAAATGAGCAGTTCTTC. Translation gives CSARPGNEQFF. The chain employs TRBV20-1 and TRBJ2-1, with D possibly TRBD2 on 5 matching bases. V shed 2 bases and J shed 7 bases, with 6 bases lying between them. CDR1 is DFQATT, CDR2 SNEGSKA, per germline (reference sequence). This CDR3 spans 11 amino acids.

The chain carries TRBV4-3 and TRBJ2-1, with 10 bases that match TRBD2. The J call could be wrong; TRBJ2-7 is a better fit for the DNA end. Germline values: CDR1 LGHNA, CDR2 YSLEER. The CDR3 loop spans 15 amino acids. The CDR3 bases are TGCGCCAGCAGCCAACTAGCGGGAGTAGGCTACGAGCAGTACTTC. This encodes CASSQLAGVGYEQYF.

This chain links TRBV12-3 or TRBV12-4 with TRBJ1-1; maybe TRBD1 (6 bases). The CDR3 is 14 amino acids. V was shortened by 6 bases and J by 0 bases, with 11 bases between the two germline ends. CDR3 DNA: TGTGCCAGCAGCACGACAGGCATGAACACTGAAGCTTTCTTT. Residues: CASSTTGMNTEAFF.